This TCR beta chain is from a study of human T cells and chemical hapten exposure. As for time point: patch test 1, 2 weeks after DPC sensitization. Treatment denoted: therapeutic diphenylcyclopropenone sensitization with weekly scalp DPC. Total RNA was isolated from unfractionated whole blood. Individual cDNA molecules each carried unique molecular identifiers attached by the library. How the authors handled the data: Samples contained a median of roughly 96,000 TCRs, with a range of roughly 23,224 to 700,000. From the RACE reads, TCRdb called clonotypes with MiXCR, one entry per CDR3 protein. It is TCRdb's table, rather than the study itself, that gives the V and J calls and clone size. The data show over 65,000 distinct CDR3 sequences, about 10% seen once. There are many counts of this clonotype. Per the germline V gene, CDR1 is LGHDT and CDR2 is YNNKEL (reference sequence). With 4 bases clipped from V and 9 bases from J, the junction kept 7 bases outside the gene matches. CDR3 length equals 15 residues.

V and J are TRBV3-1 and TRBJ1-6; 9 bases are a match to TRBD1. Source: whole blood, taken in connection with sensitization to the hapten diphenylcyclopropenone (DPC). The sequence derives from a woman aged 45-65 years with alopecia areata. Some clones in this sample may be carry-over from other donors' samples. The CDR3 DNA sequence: TGTGCCAGCAGCCTGACAGGGGGTGATTTTTCACCCCTCCACTTT. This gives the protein CASSLTGGDFSPLHF.